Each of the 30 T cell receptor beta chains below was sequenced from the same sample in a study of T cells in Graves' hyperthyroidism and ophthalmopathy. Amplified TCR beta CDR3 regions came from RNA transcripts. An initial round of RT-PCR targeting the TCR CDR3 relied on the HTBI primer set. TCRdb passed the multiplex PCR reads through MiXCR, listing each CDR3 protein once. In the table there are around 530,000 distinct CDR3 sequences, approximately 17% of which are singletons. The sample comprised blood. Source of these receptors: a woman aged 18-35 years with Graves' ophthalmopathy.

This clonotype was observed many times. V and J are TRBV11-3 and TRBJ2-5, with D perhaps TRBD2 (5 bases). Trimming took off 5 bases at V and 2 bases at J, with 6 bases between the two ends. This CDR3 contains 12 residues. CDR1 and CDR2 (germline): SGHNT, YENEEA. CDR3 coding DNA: TGTGCCAGCAGCCGGGAACAAGAGACCCAGTACTTC. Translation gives CASSREQETQYF.

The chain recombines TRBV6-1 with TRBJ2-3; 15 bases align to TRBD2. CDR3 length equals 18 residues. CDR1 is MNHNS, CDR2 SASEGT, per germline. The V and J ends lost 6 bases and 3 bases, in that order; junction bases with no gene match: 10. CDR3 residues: CASRESGLAGGQTDTQYF. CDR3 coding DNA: TGTGCCAGCAGGGAAAGCGGACTAGCGGGGGGGCAAACAGATACGCAGTATTTT.

The CDR3 DNA reads TGCAGTGCTAGCCACCCAGGGCTGGATACGCAGTATTTT. It codes for CSASHPGLDTQYF. The V and J genes are TRBV20-1 and TRBJ2-3, with D possibly TRBD1 on 5 matching bases. Germline V gives CDR1 DFQATT, CDR2 SNEGSKA (reference sequence). Deletions cut 3 bases from V and 6 bases from J, with 13 bases between. The CDR3 is made up of 13 amino acids.

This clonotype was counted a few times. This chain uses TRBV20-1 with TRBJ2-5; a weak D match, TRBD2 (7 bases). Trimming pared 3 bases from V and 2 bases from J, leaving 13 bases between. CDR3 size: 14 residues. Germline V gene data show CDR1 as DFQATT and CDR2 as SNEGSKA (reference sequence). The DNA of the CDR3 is TGCAGTGCTAGTGTCCGGGGGGCTCAAGAGACCCAGTACTTC. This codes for CSASVRGAQETQYF.

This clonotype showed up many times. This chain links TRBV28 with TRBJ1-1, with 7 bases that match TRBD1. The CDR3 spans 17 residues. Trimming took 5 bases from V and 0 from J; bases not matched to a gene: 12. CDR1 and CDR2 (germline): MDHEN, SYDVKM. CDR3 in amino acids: CASSPGDRIKMNTEAFF. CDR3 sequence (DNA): TGTGCCAGCAGTCCCGGGGACAGAATAAAAATGAACACTGAAGCTTTCTTT. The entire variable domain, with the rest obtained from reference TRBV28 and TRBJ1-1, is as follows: DVKVTQSSRYLVKRTGEKVFLECVQDMDHENMFWYRQDPGLGLRLIYFSYDVKMKEKGDIPEGYSVSREKKERFSLILESASTNQTSMYLCASSPGDRIKMNTEAFFGQGTRLTVV.

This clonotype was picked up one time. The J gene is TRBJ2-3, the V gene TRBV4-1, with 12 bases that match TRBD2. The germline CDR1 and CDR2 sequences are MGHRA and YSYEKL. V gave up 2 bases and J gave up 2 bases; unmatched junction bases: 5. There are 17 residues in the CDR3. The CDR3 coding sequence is TGCGCCAGCAGCCAAACAGGACTAGCGGGGCCCACAGATACGCAGTATTTT. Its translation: CASSQTGLAGPTDTQYF.

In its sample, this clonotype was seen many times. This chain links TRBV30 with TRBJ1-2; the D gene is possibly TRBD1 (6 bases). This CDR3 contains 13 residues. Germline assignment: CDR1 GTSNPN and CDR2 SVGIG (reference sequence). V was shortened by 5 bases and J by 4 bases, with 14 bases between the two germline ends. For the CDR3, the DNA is TGTGCCTGGGGGGTGGGGGCCGGCTATGGCTACACCTTC. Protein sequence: CAWGVGAGYGYTF.

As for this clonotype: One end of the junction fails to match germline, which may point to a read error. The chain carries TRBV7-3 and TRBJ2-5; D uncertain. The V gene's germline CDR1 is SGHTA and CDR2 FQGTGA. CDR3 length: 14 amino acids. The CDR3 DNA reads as TGTGCCAGTAGTCCCGCGGACGGCCAAGAGGCCCAGTACTTC. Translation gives CASSPADGQEAQYF.

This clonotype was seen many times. CDR3 nucleotides: TGTGCCAGCAGCCCCCGAGGACAGTACTACAATGAGCAGTTCTTC. Its protein product is CASSPRGQYYNEQFF. The chain employs TRBV6-1 and TRBJ2-1; TRBD1 is a possible D gene (6 bases). This CDR3 has 15 residues. Deletions cut 6 bases from V and 3 bases from J, with 15 bases between. CDR1 MNHNS and CDR2 SASEGT come from the germline V gene.

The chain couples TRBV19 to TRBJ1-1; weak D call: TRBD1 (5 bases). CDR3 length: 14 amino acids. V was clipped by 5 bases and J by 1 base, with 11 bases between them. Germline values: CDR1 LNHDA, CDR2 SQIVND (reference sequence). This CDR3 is CASSLGTKNTEAFF. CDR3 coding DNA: TGTGCCAGTAGTTTAGGGACCAAGAACACTGAAGCTTTCTTT.

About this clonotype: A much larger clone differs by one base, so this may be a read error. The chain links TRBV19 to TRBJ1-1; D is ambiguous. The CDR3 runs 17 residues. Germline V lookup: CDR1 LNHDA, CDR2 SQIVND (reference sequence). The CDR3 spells CAGSILRDRGVDTEAFF. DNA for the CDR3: TGTGCCGGTAGTATACTGCGCGACCGCGGGGTCGACACTGAAGCTTTCTTT.

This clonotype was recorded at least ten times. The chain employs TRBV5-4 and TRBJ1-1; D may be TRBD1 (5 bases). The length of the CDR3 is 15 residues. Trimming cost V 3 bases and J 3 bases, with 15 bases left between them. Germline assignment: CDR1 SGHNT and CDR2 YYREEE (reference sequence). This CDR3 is CASSYMAGTDTEAFF. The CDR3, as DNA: TGTGCCAGCAGCTATATGGCCGGGACCGACACTGAAGCTTTCTTT.

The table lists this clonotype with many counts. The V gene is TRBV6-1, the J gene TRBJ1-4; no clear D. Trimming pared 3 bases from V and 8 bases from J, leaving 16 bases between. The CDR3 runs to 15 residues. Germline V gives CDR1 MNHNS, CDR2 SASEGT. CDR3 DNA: TGTGCCAGCAGTGAGGGAGGAACGGGGAAGGAAAAACTGTTTTTT. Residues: CASSEGGTGKEKLFF.

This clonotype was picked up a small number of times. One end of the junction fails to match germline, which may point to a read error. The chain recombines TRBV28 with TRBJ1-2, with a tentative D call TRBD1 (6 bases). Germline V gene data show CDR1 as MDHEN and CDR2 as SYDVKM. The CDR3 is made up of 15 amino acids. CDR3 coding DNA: TGTGCCAGCAACACCCGTTGGGGGCATAACTATGGCCACACCTTC. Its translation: CASNTRWGHNYGHTF.

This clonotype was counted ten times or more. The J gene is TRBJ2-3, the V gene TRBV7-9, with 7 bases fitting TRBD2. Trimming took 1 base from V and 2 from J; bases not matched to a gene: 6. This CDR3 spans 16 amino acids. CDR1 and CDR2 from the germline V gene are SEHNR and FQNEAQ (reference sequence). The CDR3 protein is CASSLDGGGYTDTQYF. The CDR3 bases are TGTGCCAGCAGCTTAGATGGCGGGGGATACACAGATACGCAGTATTTT.

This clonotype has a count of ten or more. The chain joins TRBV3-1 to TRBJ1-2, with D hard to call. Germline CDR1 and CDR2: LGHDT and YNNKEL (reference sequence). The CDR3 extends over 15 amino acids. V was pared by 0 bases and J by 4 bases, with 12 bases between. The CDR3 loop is CASSQDLVRLYGYTF. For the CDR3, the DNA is TGTGCCAGCAGCCAAGATCTTGTCAGACTCTATGGCTACACCTTC.

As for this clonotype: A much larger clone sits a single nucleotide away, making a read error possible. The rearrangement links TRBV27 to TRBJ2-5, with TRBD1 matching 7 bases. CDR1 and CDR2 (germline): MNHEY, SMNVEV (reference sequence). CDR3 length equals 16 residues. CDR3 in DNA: TGTGCCAGCAGTTTAGAGGGGACAGCGACCCAAGAGACCCAGCACTTC. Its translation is CASSLEGTATQETQHF.

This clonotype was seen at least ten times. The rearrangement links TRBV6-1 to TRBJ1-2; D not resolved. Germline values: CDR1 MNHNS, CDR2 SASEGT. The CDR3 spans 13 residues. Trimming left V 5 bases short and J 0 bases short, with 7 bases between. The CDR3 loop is CASSSATNYGYTF. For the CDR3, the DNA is TGTGCCAGCAGTTCAGCCACTAACTATGGCTACACCTTC.

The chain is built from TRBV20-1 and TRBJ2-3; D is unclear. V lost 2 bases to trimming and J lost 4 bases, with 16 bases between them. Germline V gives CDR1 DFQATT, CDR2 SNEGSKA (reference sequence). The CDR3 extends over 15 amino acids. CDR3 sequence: CSARLAAGGPDTQYF. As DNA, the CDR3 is TGCAGTGCTAGATTGGCGGCAGGTGGGCCAGATACGCAGTATTTT.

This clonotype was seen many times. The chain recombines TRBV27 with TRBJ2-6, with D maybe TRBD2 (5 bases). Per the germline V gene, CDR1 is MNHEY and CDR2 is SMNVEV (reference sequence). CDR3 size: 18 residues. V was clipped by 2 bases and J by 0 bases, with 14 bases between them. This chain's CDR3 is CASSLRRAPRSGANVLTF. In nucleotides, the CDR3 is TGTGCCAGCAGTTTACGGCGGGCACCTCGCTCTGGGGCCAACGTCCTGACTTTC.

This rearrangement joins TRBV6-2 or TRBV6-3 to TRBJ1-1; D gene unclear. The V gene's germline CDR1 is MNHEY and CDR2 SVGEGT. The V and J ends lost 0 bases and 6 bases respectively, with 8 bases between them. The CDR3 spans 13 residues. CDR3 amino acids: CASSYSEIAEAFF. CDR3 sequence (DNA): TGTGCCAGCAGTTACTCGGAGATCGCTGAAGCTTTCTTT.

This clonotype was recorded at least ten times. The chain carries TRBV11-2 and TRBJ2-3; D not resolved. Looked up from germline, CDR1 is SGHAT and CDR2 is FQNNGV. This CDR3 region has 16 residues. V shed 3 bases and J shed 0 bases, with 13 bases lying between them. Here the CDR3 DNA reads TGTGCCAGCAGCTTTTACAGATATACTAGCACAGATACGCAGTATTTT. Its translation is CASSFYRYTSTDTQYF.

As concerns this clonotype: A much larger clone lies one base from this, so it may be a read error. The CDR3 is CACQGRGTEAFF. The CDR3 region has the DNA TGTGCCTGCCAGGGAAGGGGAACTGAAGCTTTCTTT. The chain combines TRBV6-2 or TRBV6-3 with TRBJ1-1; maybe TRBD1 (5 bases). Germline V gives CDR1 MNHEY, CDR2 SVGEGT. The V end was cut by 11 bases, the J end by 5 bases, with 15 bases between. This CDR3 is built from 12 residues.

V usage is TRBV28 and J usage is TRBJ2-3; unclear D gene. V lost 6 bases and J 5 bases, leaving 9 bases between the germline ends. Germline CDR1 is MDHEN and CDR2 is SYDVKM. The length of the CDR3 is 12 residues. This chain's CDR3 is CASRLLGDTQYF. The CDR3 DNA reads TGTGCCAGCAGACTACTGGGAGATACGCAGTATTTT.

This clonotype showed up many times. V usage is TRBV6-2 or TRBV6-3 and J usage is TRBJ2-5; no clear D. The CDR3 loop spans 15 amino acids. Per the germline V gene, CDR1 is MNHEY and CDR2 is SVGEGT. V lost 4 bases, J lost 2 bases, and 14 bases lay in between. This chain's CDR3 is CASSSPRTGQETQYF. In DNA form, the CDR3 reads TGTGCCAGCAGTTCCCCCCGGACCGGACAAGAGACCCAGTACTTC.

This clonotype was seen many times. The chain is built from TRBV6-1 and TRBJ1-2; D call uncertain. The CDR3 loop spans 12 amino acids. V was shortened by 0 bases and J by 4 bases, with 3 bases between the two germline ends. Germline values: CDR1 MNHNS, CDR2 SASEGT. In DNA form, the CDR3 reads TGTGCCAGCAGTGAAGCCCCCTATGGCTACACCTTC. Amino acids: CASSEAPYGYTF.

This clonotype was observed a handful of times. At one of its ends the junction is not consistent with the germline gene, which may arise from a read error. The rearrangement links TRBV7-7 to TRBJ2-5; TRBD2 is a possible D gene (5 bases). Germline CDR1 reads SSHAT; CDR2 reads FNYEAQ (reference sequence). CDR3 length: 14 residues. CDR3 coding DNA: TGTGCTAGCAGCTATCGCCCCGGCGGGGAGACCCAGTACTTC. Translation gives CASSYRPGGETQYF.

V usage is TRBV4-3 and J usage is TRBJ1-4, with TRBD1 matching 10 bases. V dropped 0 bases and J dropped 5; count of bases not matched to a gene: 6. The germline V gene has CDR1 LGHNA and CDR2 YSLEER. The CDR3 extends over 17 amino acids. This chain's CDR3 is CASSQDFRTGGNEKLFF. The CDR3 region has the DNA TGCGCCAGCAGCCAAGATTTCCGGACAGGGGGAAATGAAAAACTGTTTTTT.

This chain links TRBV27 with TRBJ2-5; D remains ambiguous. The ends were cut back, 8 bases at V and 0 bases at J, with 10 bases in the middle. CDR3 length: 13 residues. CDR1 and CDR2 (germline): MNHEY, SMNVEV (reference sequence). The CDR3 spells CASAPGDQETQYF. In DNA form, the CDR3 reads TGTGCCAGCGCTCCGGGCGACCAAGAGACCCAGTACTTC.

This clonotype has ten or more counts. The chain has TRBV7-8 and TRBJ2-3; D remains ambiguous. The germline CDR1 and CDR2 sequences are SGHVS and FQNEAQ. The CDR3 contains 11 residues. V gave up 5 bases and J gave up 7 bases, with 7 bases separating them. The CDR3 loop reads CASSAQYTQYF. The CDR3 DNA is TGTGCCAGCAGCGCTCAATATACGCAGTATTTT. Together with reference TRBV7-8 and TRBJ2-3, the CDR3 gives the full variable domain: GAGVSQSPRYKVAKRGQDVALRCDPISGHVSLFWYQQALGQGPEFLTYFQNEAQLDKSGLPSDRFFAERPEGSVSTLKIQRTQQEDSAVYLCASSAQYTQYFGPGTRLTVL.